The rows below give T cell receptor beta chains drawn from one sample of a study of T cells in Graves' hyperthyroidism and ophthalmopathy. TCRdb itself ran the multiplex PCR reads through MiXCR, one entry per CDR3 protein. The sample contains under 300,000 distinct CDR3 sequences, approximately 26% of which appear only once. Sequencing input: blood. The receptor source for this set is a man aged 35 to 55 with Graves' hyperthyroidism that later progressed to Graves' ophthalmopathy. The conserved cysteine and the conserved F or W are not part of the CDR3 here. Fields, in order: CDR3 protein, CDR3 length, V gene, J gene.

CDR3aa: ACLEASGSRGETQY; len: 14; v_gene: TRBV30; j_gene: TRBJ2-5
CDR3aa: SAKFHPDGPQH; len: 11; v_gene: TRBV20-1; j_gene: TRBJ1-5
CDR3aa: SARDLRYLPETQY; len: 13; v_gene: TRBV20-1; j_gene: TRBJ2-5
CDR3aa: ASTPTGTGGYQPQH; len: 14; v_gene: TRBV19; j_gene: TRBJ1-5
CDR3aa: SVAWTGRGNTIY; len: 12; v_gene: TRBV29-1; j_gene: TRBJ1-3
CDR3aa: AIKGGSSYEQY; len: 11; v_gene: TRBV10-3; j_gene: TRBJ2-7
CDR3aa: ASSVGRSATGRVETQY; len: 16; v_gene: TRBV9; j_gene: TRBJ2-5
CDR3aa: SVPGSRAISYEQY; len: 13; v_gene: TRBV20-1; j_gene: TRBJ2-7
CDR3aa: ASSNQREGHEQY; len: 12; v_gene: TRBV6-2/TRBV6-3; j_gene: TRBJ2-7
CDR3aa: ASRPQGTEAF; len: 10; v_gene: TRBV6-5; j_gene: TRBJ1-1
CDR3aa: ASTPFGNNRYYEQY; len: 14; v_gene: TRBV6-1; j_gene: TRBJ2-7
CDR3aa: SVAVSSRVYEQY; len: 12; v_gene: TRBV29-1; j_gene: TRBJ2-7
CDR3aa: SDPDGYTGELF; len: 11; v_gene: TRBV29-1; j_gene: TRBJ2-2
CDR3aa: ASSLVGQGAETQY; len: 13; v_gene: TRBV7-9; j_gene: TRBJ2-5
CDR3aa: ASSQGPLRESEQY; len: 13; v_gene: TRBV4-1; j_gene: TRBJ2-7
CDR3aa: ASSPPAGGTDTQY; len: 13; v_gene: TRBV18; j_gene: TRBJ2-3
CDR3aa: ASTPPHNDGYT; len: 11; v_gene: TRBV28; j_gene: TRBJ1-2
CDR3aa: ASRRTGEYEQY; len: 11; v_gene: TRBV5-6; j_gene: TRBJ2-7
CDR3aa: ASSRDSLPQPQH; len: 12; v_gene: TRBV28; j_gene: TRBJ1-5
CDR3aa: AWSRDTNYGYT; len: 11; v_gene: TRBV30; j_gene: TRBJ1-2
CDR3aa: ASSLESGTVEQY; len: 12; v_gene: TRBV7-2; j_gene: TRBJ2-7
CDR3aa: ASSSYAIRGETQY; len: 13; v_gene: TRBV28; j_gene: TRBJ2-5
CDR3aa: AWSVGLSDTGELF; len: 13; v_gene: TRBV30; j_gene: TRBJ2-2
CDR3aa: ASSIRTSPSTDTQY; len: 14; v_gene: TRBV27; j_gene: TRBJ2-3
CDR3aa: ASSYSYGNYGYT; len: 12; v_gene: TRBV6-5; j_gene: TRBJ1-2
CDR3aa: SVGTGGWRETQY; len: 12; v_gene: TRBV29-1; j_gene: TRBJ2-5
CDR3aa: ASSYKPGQNTGELF; len: 14; v_gene: TRBV6-5; j_gene: TRBJ2-2
CDR3aa: SVGTDISYEQY; len: 11; v_gene: TRBV29-1; j_gene: TRBJ2-7
CDR3aa: SASGILLGEQY; len: 11; v_gene: TRBV20-1; j_gene: TRBJ2-7
CDR3aa: ASSPTGRKGTEAF; len: 13; v_gene: TRBV4-1; j_gene: TRBJ1-1
CDR3aa: ASSMDRGTEAF; len: 11; v_gene: TRBV11-2; j_gene: TRBJ1-1
CDR3aa: ASSLDLFAGEAF; len: 12; v_gene: TRBV7-2; j_gene: TRBJ1-1
CDR3aa: AWSLGTGGTDTQY; len: 13; v_gene: TRBV30; j_gene: TRBJ2-3
CDR3aa: AWSVGAAYEQY; len: 11; v_gene: TRBV30; j_gene: TRBJ2-7
CDR3aa: SAGGRVRGGYT; len: 11; v_gene: TRBV20-1; j_gene: TRBJ1-2
CDR3aa: ASSPPTRAGELF; len: 12; v_gene: TRBV18; j_gene: TRBJ2-2
CDR3aa: SGGGTKETQY; len: 10; v_gene: TRBV29-1; j_gene: TRBJ2-5
CDR3aa: ASTNQQTRATETQY; len: 14; v_gene: TRBV6-2/TRBV6-3; j_gene: TRBJ2-5
CDR3aa: AWSNFGAGELF; len: 11; v_gene: TRBV30; j_gene: TRBJ2-2
CDR3aa: ASSYRTSSYEQY; len: 12; v_gene: TRBV6-2/TRBV6-3; j_gene: TRBJ2-7
CDR3aa: ASSPITGTGSYGYT; len: 14; v_gene: TRBV5-1; j_gene: TRBJ1-2
CDR3aa: SAPGGVGETQY; len: 11; v_gene: TRBV20-1; j_gene: TRBJ2-5
CDR3aa: ASRSLGSHYGYT; len: 12; v_gene: TRBV7-2; j_gene: TRBJ1-2
CDR3aa: ASSGPQETQY; len: 10; v_gene: TRBV2; j_gene: TRBJ2-5
CDR3aa: ASRTLSSYEQY; len: 11; v_gene: TRBV2; j_gene: TRBJ2-7
CDR3aa: ASSSKTGDTEAF; len: 12; v_gene: TRBV6-5; j_gene: TRBJ1-1
CDR3aa: ASSLILGGGRTTPYGYT; len: 17; v_gene: TRBV28; j_gene: TRBJ1-2
CDR3aa: ASTPGGGDFYGYT; len: 13; v_gene: TRBV11-2; j_gene: TRBJ1-2
CDR3aa: ASSPLTTGELF; len: 11; v_gene: TRBV18; j_gene: TRBJ2-2
CDR3aa: SAEQDRTLYEQY; len: 12; v_gene: TRBV20-1; j_gene: TRBJ2-7